Reported below is one T cell receptor (beta chain). Its specificity is not known. The sample originates from a study of T cell repertoires in cytomegalovirus infection. Study summary: A matching HLA type, together with CMV infection, was signaled by public TCR beta signatures.

Study findings and constraints: Identification of carriers of CMV plus the relevant HLA was achieved through cumulative public TCR beta family frequency. In two of eight donors, the top clonotype was HLA-C-restricted CMV-specific.

TCRdb analysed the reads with MiXCR anew, one entry per CDR3 protein. The table records 130,000 or so distinct CDR3 sequences, about 6.3% of them present only once. The TCR was taken from a human donor in good health (CMV status not recorded). Some clones in this sample may be carry-over from other donors' samples. The sequenced sample was PBMCs.

CDR3 sequence: CATSREGLETQYF. CDR3 nucleotide sequence: TGTGCCACCAGCAGGGAGGGTCTAGAGACCCAGTACTTC. The chain uses TRBV15 and TRBJ2-5, with D tentatively TRBD2 (6 bases). The V and J ends lost 3 bases and 4 bases respectively, with 9 bases between them. CDR1 LNHNV and CDR2 YYDKDF come from the germline V gene (reference sequence). The CDR3 contains 13 residues.